These T cell receptor beta chains were read from a single sample in a study of cytomegalovirus exposure and HLA in healthy donors. Generated by immunoSEQ multiplex PCR, the TCRdb table keeps only in-frame clones and is missing some. The data show over 150,000 clones, with roughly 78% seen just once and roughly an eighth held by the top ten. Sequencing was done on a sample of PBMCs. The source is a woman aged 45-59 years in good health and CMV-seropositive. Each CDR3 is given with its conserved first and last residue. A D gene is named only where the DNA matches it firmly. Clone size appears in some rows only: once, few, many, or a class for an expanded clone.

d_gene	abundance	j_gene	v_gene	CDR3aa	CDR3nt
.	once	TRBJ1-6	TRBV27	CASSLRQGLFHSPLHF	TGTGCCAGCAGCTTGAGGCAGGGGTTATTTCATTCACCCCTCCACTTT
TRBD1	.	TRBJ1-2	TRBV9	CASSVWGTDGYTF	TGTGCCAGCAGCGTCTGGGGGACAGATGGCTACACCTTC
.	.	TRBJ2-3	TRBV5-6	CASSPKGAGAADTQYF	TGTGCCAGCAGCCCCAAGGGCGCGGGGGCCGCAGATACGCAGTATTTT
.	.	TRBJ1-1	TRBV20-1	CTVRRKTEAFF	TGCACCGTCCGGAGGAAGACTGAAGCTTTCTTT
TRBD2	.	TRBJ2-1	TRBV5-6	CASSFGRGVRNEQFF	TGTGCCAGCAGCTTCGGGCGGGGGGTTAGGAATGAGCAGTTCTTC
TRBD1	.	TRBJ2-2	TRBV12-5	CASGPSGTGRTGELFF	TGTGCTAGTGGCCCCTCCGGGACAGGGAGAACCGGGGAGCTGTTTTTT
TRBD1	.	TRBJ1-3	TRBV29-1	CSVGGQGVPGNTIYF	TGCAGCGTGGGGGGACAGGGTGTTCCTGGAAACACCATATATTTT
.	.	TRBJ1-5	TRBV30	CAWSGRENQPQHF	TGTGCCTGGAGCGGACGGGAAAATCAGCCCCAGCATTTT
.	once	TRBJ2-2	TRBV5-6	CASGTSGELFF	TGTGCCAGCGGAACTAGCGGGGAGCTGTTTTTT
.	few	TRBJ1-2	TRBV30	CACLYGQIGYTF	TGTGCCTGCCTTTATGGACAGATCGGCTACACCTTC
TRBD1	.	TRBJ2-7	TRBV28	CASTEDRGNEQYF	TGTGCCAGCACCGAAGACAGGGGGAACGAGCAGTACTTC
.	.	TRBJ1-1	TRBV6-5	CASQGKTAEAFF	TGTGCCAGCCAGGGTAAGACAGCTGAAGCTTTCTTT
TRBD1	.	TRBJ1-2	TRBV6-5	CASSHLVAGGSGYTF	TGTGCCAGCAGCCACCTGGTGGCAGGGGGCAGTGGCTACACCTTC
TRBD1	.	TRBJ1-2	TRBV6-1	CASKPGQHYGYTF	TGTGCCAGCAAACCGGGACAGCACTATGGCTACACCTTC
.	.	TRBJ1-1	TRBV6-1	CASRRNRANTEAFF	TGTGCCAGCAGGCGGAACAGGGCGAACACTGAAGCTTTCTTT
TRBD2	.	TRBJ2-5	TRBV5-1	CASSLKTSGVQETQYF	TGCGCCAGCAGCTTGAAGACTAGCGGGGTTCAAGAGACCCAGTACTTC
.	.	TRBJ1-2	TRBV20-1	CSASGGDGYTF	TGCAGTGCTTCGGGAGGCGACGGCTACACCTTC
.	.	TRBJ1-6	TRBV7-9	CASSLRLYSYNSPLHF	TGTGCCAGCAGCTTGAGACTGTACTCCTATAATTCACCCCTCCACTTT
.	few	TRBJ1-2	TRBV9	CASSVESGVDPRVSSYGYTF	TGTGCCAGCAGCGTAGAATCAGGGGTAGACCCCAGGGTTTCGAGCTATGGCTACACCTTC
TRBD1	.	TRBJ1-2	TRBV19	CASSRDRGTYGYTF	TGTGCCAGTAGTAGGGACAGGGGAACCTATGGCTACACCTTC
.	.	TRBJ2-2	TRBV5-4	CASSLQAYTGELFF	TGTGCCAGCAGTTTACAGGCGTACACCGGGGAGCTGTTTTTT
TRBD2	few	TRBJ2-3	TRBV7-8	CASSSSGGAGLSTDTQYF	TGTGCCAGCAGCTCTAGCGGGGGGGCAGGCCTTAGCACAGATACGCAGTATTTT
.	.	TRBJ1-4	TRBV7-6	CASSLASPRTEKLFF	TGTGCCAGCAGCTTAGCTTCTCCGAGGACAGAAAAACTGTTTTTT
.	.	TRBJ1-5	TRBV19	CASRLGEGSRQPQHF	TGTGCCAGTCGCCTAGGGGAGGGGTCTCGTCAGCCCCAGCATTTT
.	.	TRBJ1-2	TRBV12-5	CASGLEAQYGYTF	TGTGCTAGTGGTTTAGAGGCCCAATATGGCTACACCTTC
.	.	TRBJ1-6	TRBV5-1	CASSLGRGAGNSPLHF	TGCGCCAGCAGCTTGGGGAGGGGCGCTGGGAATTCACCCCTCCACTTT
.	.	TRBJ2-5	TRBV7-6	CASSTRRATRREQETQYF	TGTGCCAGCAGCACTAGGAGGGCGACTAGAAGGGAACAAGAGACCCAGTACTTC
.	.	TRBJ1-5	TRBV6-1	CASSESWGDRPQHF	TGTGCCAGCAGCGAGTCATGGGGAGATCGGCCCCAGCATTTT
TRBD1	.	TRBJ1-5	TRBV5-1	CASSWGTGVNQPQHF	TGCGCCAGCAGCTGGGGGACAGGAGTTAATCAGCCCCAGCATTTT
TRBD1	once	TRBJ2-2	TRBV2	CASHRDRVNTGELFF	TGTGCCAGCCACCGGGACAGGGTTAACACCGGGGAGCTGTTTTTT
.	.	TRBJ2-7	TRBV5-5	CASSLEQVNEQYF	TGTGCCAGCAGCTTGGAACAGGTGAACGAGCAGTACTTC
.	.	TRBJ2-2	TRBV5-1	CASSSFTGTANTGELFF	TGCGCCAGCAGCTCTTTCACAGGGACGGCAAACACCGGGGAGCTGTTTTTT
.	.	TRBJ1-1	TRBV5-1	CASSVIPGLRAVPTEAFF	TGCGCCAGCAGCGTAATACCGGGACTGAGGGCGGTACCCACTGAAGCTTTCTTT
TRBD1	.	TRBJ1-2	TRBV18	CASSSTGDASYGYTF	TGTGCCAGCTCATCCACAGGGGATGCAAGCTATGGCTACACCTTC
.	once	TRBJ1-2	TRBV5-1	CASSTGSPDGYTF	TGCGCCAGCAGCACCGGGAGCCCGGATGGCTACACCTTC
.	.	TRBJ2-1	TRBV5-1	CASSPGSSGANEQFF	TGCGCCAGCAGCCCAGGGTCTTCCGGCGCCAATGAGCAGTTCTTC
TRBD1	few	TRBJ2-7	TRBV2	CASSRTGNYEQYF	TGTGCCAGTTCTCGGACAGGGAATTACGAGCAGTACTTC
.	.	TRBJ2-3	TRBV30	CAWSPTTDTQYF	TGTGCCTGGAGTCCTACTACAGATACGCAGTATTTT
TRBD1	.	TRBJ1-5	TRBV30	CAWSTLFGTGEMPQHF	TGTGCCTGGAGTACACTTTTTGGGACAGGGGAAATGCCCCAGCATTTT
TRBD2	.	TRBJ2-5	TRBV2	CASSVSGGAWEETQYF	TGTGCCAGCAGTGTTAGCGGGGGGGCATGGGAAGAGACCCAGTACTTC
TRBD1	.	TRBJ1-2	TRBV10-3	CAISDPPGTGAKGGNYGYTF	TGTGCCATCAGTGATCCACCCGGGACAGGGGCTAAGGGTGGAAACTATGGCTACACCTTC
.	.	TRBJ1-1	TRBV5-1	CASSGADTEAFF	TGCGCCAGCAGCGGGGCCGACACTGAAGCTTTCTTT
TRBD2	.	TRBJ2-1	TRBV4-1	CASSRGGLAAAEQFF	TGCGCCAGCAGCCGCGGGGGACTAGCTGCAGCGGAGCAGTTCTTC
.	few	TRBJ2-5	TRBV7-2	CASSLAGRGQYF	TGTGCCAGCAGCTTGGCGGGTCGCGGCCAGTACTTC
TRBD1	.	TRBJ2-1	TRBV5-1	CASSTSGTGNNEQFF	TGCGCCAGCAGTACCTCCGGGACAGGTAACAATGAGCAGTTCTTC
TRBD1	.	TRBJ2-1	TRBV5-1	CASSGMGQTYNEQFF	TGCGCCAGCAGCGGAATGGGACAGACTTACAATGAGCAGTTCTTC
.	.	TRBJ2-3	TRBV19	CARSGQHPRGTQYF	TGTGCCAGATCCGGGCAGCATCCTAGGGGTACGCAGTATTTT
.	.	TRBJ1-4	TRBV5-1	CASSPGVGGVNEKLFF	TGCGCCAGCAGTCCCGGGGTCGGGGGAGTCAATGAAAAACTGTTTTTT
.	.	TRBJ2-5	TRBV5-1	CASSQQGLPKETQYF	TGCGCCAGCAGCCAACAGGGTTTGCCCAAAGAGACCCAGTACTTC